The 13 T cell receptor beta chains below were found in one sample sequenced in a study of ipilimumab plus nivolumab after autologous stem cell transplantation. Data came from immunoSEQ multiplex PCR; TCRdb stores just in-frame clones and leaves some out. The repertoire consists of several thousand clones, with approximately 90% occurring once and the leading ten covering 5%. The specimen was PBMCs, collected in a trial of ipilimumab plus nivolumab as post-transplant consolidation. Receptors originate from a female donor with multiple myeloma.

This clone occurred a few times. The rearrangement joins TRBV19 to TRBJ1-1; D is perhaps TRBD1 (6 bases). This CDR3 is built from 14 residues. Trimming removed 2 bases from V and 4 bases from J, with 11 bases in between. Germline CDR1 and CDR2: LNHDA and SQIVND (reference sequence). CDR3 region: CASSIQGRGTEAFF. CDR3 in DNA: TGTGCCAGTAGTATACAGGGGAGGGGCACTGAAGCTTTCTTT.

In this sample, this clone turned up a few times. The rearrangement joins TRBV19 to TRBJ1-2, with D hard to call. The germline CDR1 and CDR2 sequences are LNHDA and SQIVND (reference sequence). There are 10 residues in the CDR3. Trimming left V 8 bases short and J 5 bases short, with 6 bases between. Written as DNA, the CDR3 is TGTGCCAGTGGACTATATGGCTACACCTTC. It codes for CASGLYGYTF.

The rearrangement uses TRBV10-2 and TRBJ2-6; D is ambiguous. This CDR3 has 14 amino acids. Germline loops: CDR1 WSHSY, CDR2 SAAADI. The V end lost 3 bases, the J end lost 4 bases, and 7 bases lay between the germline ends. The CDR3 is CASSDGTGANVLTF. DNA of the CDR3: TGCGCCAGCAGTGATGGAACCGGGGCCAACGTCCTGACTTTC.

This clone was recorded only once. J is TRBJ1-1 and V is TRBV27; 7 bases align to TRBD1. Trimming took 0 bases from V and 5 from J; bases not matched to a gene: 6. This CDR3 has 15 residues. Germline V gene sequence: CDR1 MNHEY, CDR2 SMNVEV (reference sequence). The chain's CDR3 is CASSLSRQGGTEAFF. CDR3 bases: TGTGCCAGCAGTTTATCGAGACAGGGTGGTACTGAAGCTTTCTTT.

This chain links TRBV7-9 with TRBJ2-1, with TRBD2 matching over 9 bases. V gave up 3 bases and J gave up 7 bases; unmatched junction bases: 13. Germline V gene sequence: CDR1 SEHNR, CDR2 FQNEAQ (reference sequence). The CDR3 contains 17 residues. Here the CDR3 reads CASSFYSGSPRGNEQFF. In DNA form, the CDR3 reads TGTGCCAGCAGCTTTTATAGCGGGAGCCCAAGGGGGAATGAGCAGTTCTTC.

The CDR3 here is CASSSGTSGRGEQYF. CDR3 DNA sequence: TGCGCCAGCAGCTCTGGGACTAGCGGGAGGGGGGAGCAGTACTTC. The chain combines TRBV5-1 with TRBJ2-7, with 16 bases matching TRBD2. V shed 3 bases, J shed 7 bases, and the junction held 4 bases outside the gene matches. The CDR3 extends over 15 amino acids. The germline V gene encodes CDR1 SGHRS and CDR2 YFSETQ.

The chain combines TRBV5-1 with TRBJ1-1, with 10 bases fitting TRBD1. The CDR3 contains 14 residues. Per germline, CDR1 SGHRS and CDR2 YFSETQ. After removal of 3 bases from V and 4 bases from J, the junction contained 3 bases not matched to a gene. The CDR3 region is CASSWRTGGTEAFF. CDR3 bases: TGCGCCAGCAGCTGGAGGACAGGGGGCACTGAAGCTTTCTTT.

The rearrangement joins TRBV5-5 to TRBJ1-5; D unclear. Trimming pared 4 bases from V and 3 bases from J, leaving 14 bases between. Germline loops: CDR1 SGHKS, CDR2 YYEKEE (reference sequence). The CDR3 contains 15 residues. In DNA, the CDR3 is TGTGCCAGCAGCCCAACCGGATCCGCCAATCAGCCCCAGCATTTT. Encoded protein: CASSPTGSANQPQHF.

The rearrangement links TRBV18 to TRBJ2-7; D is possibly TRBD1 (6 bases). The CDR3 extends over 15 amino acids. V was clipped by 3 bases and J by 1 base, with 13 bases between them. Per germline, CDR1 KGHSH and CDR2 LQKENI. CDR3 DNA sequence: TGTGCCAGCTCACCCGGACAGACTTCTTCCTACGAGCAGTACTTC. Translated, it gives CASSPGQTSSYEQYF. Combining the CDR3 with reference TRBV18 and TRBJ2-7 gives the whole variable domain NAGVMQNPRHLVRRRGQEARLRCSPMKGHSHVYWYRQLPEEGLKFMVYLQKENIIDESGMPKERFSAEFPKEGPSILRIQQVVRGDSAAYFCASSPGQTSSYEQYFGPGTRLTVT.

This rearrangement joins TRBV25-1 to TRBJ2-5; D is undetermined. The CDR3 contains 13 residues. Germline-derived CDR1 and CDR2 are MGHDK and SYGVNS. Trimming left V 4 bases short and J 5 bases short, with 11 bases between. The CDR3 region is CASSAELDETQYF. The CDR3, as DNA: TGTGCCAGCAGTGCAGAGTTGGACGAGACCCAGTACTTC.

This rearrangement joins TRBV27 to TRBJ2-6; D remains unclear. The CDR3 is 16 residues long. V lost 8 bases to trimming and J lost 0 bases, with 14 bases between them. The V gene's germline CDR1 is MNHEY and CDR2 SMNVEV (reference sequence). The CDR3 reads CASGVFISSGANVLTF. CDR3 bases: TGTGCCAGCGGTGTTTTTATTAGCTCTGGGGCCAACGTCCTGACTTTC.

The CDR3 reads CASSFNEGSSNQPQHF. The CDR3 DNA is TGCGCCAGCAGCTTTAATGAGGGATCTAGCAATCAGCCCCAGCATTTT. The V and J genes are TRBV5-1 and TRBJ1-5; D unclear. The CDR3 totals 16 residues. Germline CDR1 reads SGHRS; CDR2 reads YFSETQ. The V gene lost 2 bases and the J gene lost 0 bases, with 12 bases spanning the gap.

CDR3 amino acids: CSVSNDIQGYEQYF. The CDR3 nucleotides are TGCAGCGTTTCCAACGATATACAGGGCTACGAGCAGTACTTC. The V and J genes are TRBV29-1 and TRBJ2-7; possibly TRBD1 for D (6 bases). The germline gives CDR1 SQVTM, CDR2 ANQGSEA. Trimming stripped 5 bases from V and 3 bases from J, with 17 bases between. CDR3 size: 14 residues.